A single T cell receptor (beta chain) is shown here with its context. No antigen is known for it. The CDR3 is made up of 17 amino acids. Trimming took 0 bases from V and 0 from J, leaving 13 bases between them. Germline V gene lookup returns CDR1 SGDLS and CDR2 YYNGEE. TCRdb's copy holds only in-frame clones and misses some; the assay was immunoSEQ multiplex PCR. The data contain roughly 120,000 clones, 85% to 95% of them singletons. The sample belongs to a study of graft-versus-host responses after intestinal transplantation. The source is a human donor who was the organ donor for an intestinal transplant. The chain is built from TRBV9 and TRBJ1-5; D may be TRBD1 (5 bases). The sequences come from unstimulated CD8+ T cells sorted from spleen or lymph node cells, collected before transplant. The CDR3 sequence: CASSVVQDSYSNQPQHF. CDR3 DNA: TGTGCCAGCAGCGTAGTACAGGACTCTTATAGCAATCAGCCCCAGCATTTT.